This entry features one T cell receptor beta chain sequence. V lost 5 bases, J lost 0 bases, and 4 bases stayed unmatched. This CDR3 has 14 residues. Germline V lookup: CDR1 MNHNS, CDR2 SASEGT. The data were taken from a study of shared clonotypes between healthy human individuals. Naive CD8 isolation took CD45RO-negative cells positively selected for CCR7 and excluded terminally differentiated effector memory CD45RA+ cells. Assay: immunoSEQ multiplex PCR; the TCRdb copy retains only in-frame clones and omits some. The sample includes under 600,000 clones, roughly 98% of them seen just once. This chain joins TRBV6-1 and TRBJ2-7; TRBD1 aligns across 7 bases. The specimen sequenced was naive CD8+ T cells sorted from blood. This sequence was found in a man aged 25 to 40 in good health. The CDR3 region has the DNA TGTGCCAGCAGTAAACAGGGGTTCTCCTACGAGCAGTACTTC. Translating gives CASSKQGFSYEQYF.